This TCR beta chain was found in a study of cytomegalovirus exposure and HLA in healthy donors. In the study overall: An analysis done earlier identified 95 million to 140 million unique TCR beta sequences from approximately 170 million T cells.

General observations from the study: Reportedly, a later analysis found an Asian-associated ancestry cluster had fewer N-insertions than the approximately 670-donor mean. Being productive about 90% or about 30% of the time was typical of most TCR beta V segments in an earlier analysis. For cytomegalovirus status, the classifier reportedly gave diagnoses with high specificity and sensitivity.

Per germline, CDR1 SNHLY and CDR2 FYNNEI. The CDR3 has 12 amino acids. Trimming took off 3 bases at V and 6 bases at J, with 8 bases between the two ends. Notes on this clone: Its specificity is not known.

It was with 60 Vbeta and 13 Jbeta primers that the PCR ran. The repertoire was sequenced with immunoSEQ multiplex PCR; TCRdb's copy has only in-frame clones and lacks some. The sample comprises 150,000 to 200,000 clones, approximately 84% of which are singletons, and 2.9% rests with the top ten. Source material: PBMCs. The sequence was obtained from a female donor in good health and CMV-seronegative. The V and J genes are TRBV2 and TRBJ1-2; a possible D gene is TRBD1 (6 bases). The CDR3 is CASSEAGDGYTF. CDR3 DNA: TGTGCCAGCAGTGAGGCAGGGGATGGCTACACCTTC.